This TCR beta chain was sequenced during a study of stem cell transplantation in POMP-related autoinflammatory disease. General observations from the study: In PRAID patients, the number of distinct TRB V-J gene pairings was restricted.

V trimming: 0 bases; J trimming: 1 base; junction bases outside the gene matches: 5. Germline assignment: CDR1 GTSNPN and CDR2 SVGIG (reference sequence). CDR3 size: 16 residues. This table comes from immunoSEQ multiplex PCR, and its TCRdb copy is limited to in-frame clones, with some not included. In the table there are 9,000 to 10,000 clones, roughly three quarters of which are singletons. The table lists this clone with a few counts. The antigen is undetermined. Sequenced here: CD4+ T cells from PBMCs, sampled after stem cell transplantation. The V gene is TRBV30, the J gene TRBJ2-2, with 7 bases identical to TRBD1. The TCR was taken from a human patient with POMP-related autoinflammation and immune dysregulation (PRAID). Some of these T cells may belong to the graft donor. CDR3 coding DNA: TGTGCCTGGAGTGTACAGTGGACAGGGAACACCGGGGAGCTGTTTTTT. Its protein is CAWSVQWTGNTGELFF.